The next 9 T cell receptor beta chains were all read from a single sample in a study of breast tumors, draining lymph nodes, adjacent tissues. Axillary draining lymph nodes of breast cancer patients supplied the node samples. TCRdb called the multiplex PCR reads again in MiXCR, with one record for every CDR3 protein. The data contain approximately 230,000 distinct CDR3 sequences, 34% of them singletons. What was sequenced was axillary lymph node tissue. These receptors were taken from a female donor with breast cancer. Some clones in this sample may be carry-over from other donors' samples.

This clonotype came up many times. V and J are TRBV7-6 and TRBJ2-2; tentatively, D is TRBD2 (5 bases). The CDR3 covers 16 residues. Germline loops: CDR1 SGHVS, CDR2 FNYEAQ. V lost 1 base and J 4 bases, leaving 13 bases between the germline ends. CDR3 sequence reads: CASSLGGIASTGELFF. The CDR3 bases are TGTGCCAGCAGCTTAGGAGGGATAGCCAGCACCGGGGAGCTGTTTTTT. Drawing the rest from reference TRBV7-6 and TRBJ2-2, the complete variable domain is GAGVSQSPRYKVTKRGQDVALRCDPISGHVSLYWYRQALGQGPEFLTYFNYEAQQDKSGLPNDRFSAERPEGSISTLTIQRTEQRDSAMYRCASSLGGIASTGELFFGEGSRLTVL.

This clonotype was seen at least ten times. This sequence joins TRBV7-6 and TRBJ1-6, with D possibly matching TRBD1 (5 bases). CDR1 and CDR2 (germline): SGHVS, FNYEAQ. Deletions cut 1 base from V and 6 bases from J, with 13 bases between. The CDR3 loop spans 16 amino acids. The CDR3 region has the DNA TGTGCCAGCAGCTTAGGTTCCGAGACAGCTAATTCACCCCTCCACTTT. It codes for CASSLGSETANSPLHF.

The DNA of the CDR3 is TGTGCCAGCAGTTGGACAGGGGGCCGGACTGAAGCTTTCTTT. Translated, it gives CASSWTGGRTEAFF. The chain is built from TRBV28 and TRBJ1-1, with TRBD1 matching over 11 bases. J was trimmed by 5 bases and V by 4 bases; bases with no gene match: 3. The CDR3 loop spans 14 amino acids. CDR1 is MDHEN, CDR2 SYDVKM, per germline.

The V gene is TRBV6-2 or TRBV6-3, the J gene TRBJ1-4, with D unclear. Germline CDR1 reads MNHEY; CDR2 reads SVGEGT. Trimming stripped 5 bases from V and 14 bases from J, with 12 bases between. CDR3 length equals 11 residues. The CDR3 spells CASSHGLGLFF. The CDR3 coding sequence is TGTGCCAGCAGTCACGGTTTAGGCCTGTTTTTT.

This clonotype was counted many times. This rearrangement joins TRBV6-5 to TRBJ2-2, with TRBD2 matching over 7 bases. Trimming took 6 bases from V and 5 from J; bases not matched to a gene: 12. CDR3 length equals 16 residues. The germline gives CDR1 MNHEY, CDR2 SVGAGI. CDR3 region: CASSHAGAGRTGELFF. The CDR3 region has the DNA TGTGCCAGCAGCCACGCGGGAGCGGGGAGGACCGGGGAGCTGTTTTTT.

This clonotype was recorded at least ten times. The chain uses TRBV10-3 and TRBJ2-7; possibly TRBD2 for D (6 bases). CDR1 and CDR2 (germline): ENHRY, SYGVKD. This CDR3 spans 15 amino acids. V was shortened by 4 bases and J by 3 bases, with 16 bases between the two germline ends. In DNA form, the CDR3 reads TGTGCCATCAGTGGCATAACGGGAGCCCGCTACGAGCAGTACTTC. Amino acid sequence: CAISGITGARYEQYF.

The CDR3 reads CASSPVVAGGTGTNEKLFF. CDR3 sequence (DNA): TGTGCCAGCAGCCCCGTCGTGGCAGGGGGTACGGGAACTAATGAAAAACTGTTTTTT. The chain links TRBV6-1 to TRBJ1-4; 7 bases agree with TRBD1. CDR1 is MNHNS and CDR2 is SASEGT in the germline V gene. V shed 6 bases, J shed 1 base, and the junction held 17 bases outside the gene matches. The CDR3 is 19 amino acids.

This clonotype was counted many times. This chain uses TRBV12-3 or TRBV12-4 with TRBJ2-1, with D tentatively TRBD1 or TRBD2 (5 bases each). This CDR3 is 13 amino acids long. V dropped 3 bases and J dropped 7 bases, with 10 bases sitting between them. The CDR3: CASSFGTRNEQFF. The CDR3 region has the DNA TGTGCCAGCAGTTTTGGGACCAGAAATGAGCAGTTCTTC.

This clonotype was observed at least ten times. The chain uses TRBV7-2 and TRBJ2-7, with D perhaps TRBD1 (6 bases). From germline, CDR1 is SGHTA and CDR2 FQGNSA. The CDR3 is 15 amino acids. V shed 5 bases and J shed 9 bases, with 23 bases lying between them. The CDR3 bases are TGTGCCAGCAGCCCCCAGGGGAACTTACTACGATTGCAGTACTTC. Amino acids: CASSPQGNLLRLQYF. The whole variable domain, remainder taken from reference TRBV7-2 and TRBJ2-7, is GAGVSQSPSNKVTEKGKDVELRCDPISGHTALYWYRQSLGQGLEFLIYFQGNSAPDKSGLPSDRFSAERTGGSVSTLTIQRTQQEDSAVYLCASSPQGNLLRLQYFGPGTRLTVT.